The 30 T cell receptor beta chains listed next were all sequenced from one sample in a study of blood T cells in healthy people across ages. The use of a sample-barcoded 5' primer and a J-beta primer mix characterized a second PCR of roughly 6 to 11 cycles. MiXCR was run by TCRdb on the 5' RACE reads, yielding one entry per CDR3 protein. The sample has about a million distinct CDR3 sequences, roughly half seen once. Sequencing input: blood. The origin of the receptors is an older woman in good health.

This clonotype appeared a few times. The chain carries TRBV18 and TRBJ2-7; TRBD1 matches 9 bases. The germline V gene has CDR1 KGHSH and CDR2 LQKENI. Unmatched junction bases numbered 7, after V lost 2 bases and J lost 5 bases. The CDR3 loop spans 15 amino acids. The CDR3: CASSPVRTGANEQYF. The CDR3 region has the DNA TGTGCCAGCTCACCAGTACGGACAGGGGCAAACGAGCAGTACTTC.

V gene TRBV25-1 combines with J gene TRBJ1-2; 9 positions match TRBD1. The ends lost 4 bases at V and 5 bases at J; junction bases unmatched: 5. This CDR3 has 14 amino acids. CDR1 and CDR2 (germline): MGHDK, SYGVNS. CDR3 coding DNA: TGTGCCAGCAGTGGCGGGACAGGGCCTTATGGCTACACCTTC. It codes for CASSGGTGPYGYTF.

There are a few counts of this clonotype. The chain combines TRBV18 with TRBJ2-4, with D possibly being TRBD1 or TRBD2 (5 bases each). Germline assignment: CDR1 KGHSH and CDR2 LQKENI. V was pared by 4 bases and J by 1 base, with 11 bases between. There are 15 residues in the CDR3. The CDR3 reads CASSRDQAAKNIQYF. In DNA, the CDR3 is TGTGCCAGCTCACGGGACCAGGCGGCCAAAAACATTCAGTACTTC.

This clonotype came up once. One junction end does not reproduce the germline sequence, and a read error may be involved. The chain couples TRBV6-6 to TRBJ1-6, with 7 bases fitting TRBD1. Germline values: CDR1 MNHNY, CDR2 SVGAGI (reference sequence). The CDR3 loop spans 17 amino acids. The DNA for the CDR3 is TGTGCCAGCAGTTACTCCCCCCCGGCAGGGGGAAATTCACCCCCCCACTTT. It is translated as CASSYSPPAGGNSPPHF.

The chain links TRBV11-2 to TRBJ1-2; the match to TRBD1 covers 8 bases. This CDR3 contains 14 residues. In germline, CDR1 is SGHAT, CDR2 FQNNGV. J gave up 4 bases and V 4 bases, and 5 bases lay outside the gene matches. The CDR3: CASSWDRTIYGYTF. CDR3 in DNA: TGTGCCAGCAGCTGGGACAGGACCATCTATGGCTACACCTTC.

The chain joins TRBV30 to TRBJ2-2, with 8 bases identical to TRBD1. Germline CDR1 is GTSNPN and CDR2 is SVGIG (reference sequence). V was pared by 5 bases and J by 1 base, with 0 bases of the junction left unmatched. This CDR3 is 13 amino acids long. CDR3 nucleotides: TGTGCCTGGGGACAGGGGAACACCGGGGAGCTGTTTTTT. Translation: CAWGQGNTGELFF.

The chain has TRBV24-1 and TRBJ2-5; D is uncertain. The V end lost 3 bases, the J end lost 1 base, and 14 bases lay between the germline ends. Per germline, CDR1 KGHDR and CDR2 SFDVKD. This CDR3 is 16 amino acids long. CDR3 nucleotide sequence: TGTGCCACCAGTGATGCCGGGCCTTGGGGCCAAGAGACCCAGTACTTC. Protein sequence: CATSDAGPWGQETQYF.

This clonotype was counted once. The chain combines TRBV15 with TRBJ2-3; D is ambiguous. The CDR3 has 14 amino acids. Trimming removed 1 base from V and 1 base from J, with 6 bases in between. Germline V gene sequence: CDR1 LNHNV, CDR2 YYDKDF (reference sequence). CDR3 nucleotide sequence: TGTGCCACCAGCAGAGCCTCCCGCACAGATACGCAGTATTTT. Its protein product is CATSRASRTDTQYF.

This chain links TRBV15 with TRBJ2-5, with TRBD1 as a possible D gene (6 bases). CDR1 LNHNV and CDR2 YYDKDF come from the germline V gene (reference sequence). Trimming removed 1 base from V and 11 bases from J, with 17 bases in between. The CDR3 spans 14 residues. The CDR3 DNA reads as TGTGCCACCAGCAGAGTGGAGCCCAACAGGGAGCAGTACTTC. Protein sequence: CATSRVEPNREQYF. Drawing the rest from reference TRBV15 and TRBJ2-5, the complete variable domain is DAMVIQNPRYQVTQFGKPVTLSCSQTLNHNVMYWYQQKSSQAPKLLFHYYDKDFNNEADTPDNFQSRRPNTSFCFLDIRSPGLGDTAMYLCATSRVEPNREQYFGPGTRLLVL.

This clonotype was counted ten times or more. The chain links TRBV3-1 to TRBJ2-1; D is undetermined. Per germline, CDR1 LGHDT and CDR2 YNNKEL (reference sequence). Trimming pared 1 base from V and 7 bases from J, leaving 11 bases between. The CDR3 contains 14 residues. The CDR3 spells CASSQGLSMNEQFF. The CDR3 bases are TGTGCCAGCAGCCAAGGTTTGTCGATGAATGAGCAGTTCTTC.

The V gene is TRBV28, the J gene TRBJ2-3, with D maybe TRBD2 (5 bases). V was cut by 7 bases and J by 1 base, with 9 bases left in between. CDR1 and CDR2 (germline): MDHEN, SYDVKM. The CDR3 length is 13 residues. CDR3 coding DNA: TGTGCCAGCAATAGCGACCGCACAGATACGCAGTATTTT. Protein: CASNSDRTDTQYF.

This chain connects TRBV11-2 to TRBJ2-2, with TRBD2 as a possible D gene (6 bases). The CDR3 has 13 residues. Germline CDR1 and CDR2: SGHAT and FQNNGV. V was clipped by 6 bases and J by 7 bases, with 12 bases between them. CDR3 sequence (DNA): TGTGCCAGCAGGAAGGGAGGAGTCGGGGAGCTGTTTTTT. Translation: CASRKGGVGELFF. Based on the CDR3 plus reference TRBV11-2 and TRBJ2-2, the full variable domain is EAGVAQSPRYKIIEKRQSVAFWCNPISGHATLYWYQQILGQGPKLLIQFQNNGVVDDSQLPKDRFSAERLKGVDSTLKIQPAKLEDSAVYLCASRKGGVGELFFGEGSRLTVL.

The chain recombines TRBV5-1 with TRBJ2-3, with D hard to call. The CDR3 has 14 residues. Trimming took off 0 bases at V and 6 bases at J, with 11 bases between the two ends. The germline gives CDR1 SGHRS, CDR2 YFSETQ. The CDR3 protein is CASSLGIGADTQYF. The CDR3 DNA is TGCGCCAGCAGCTTGGGTATAGGTGCGGATACGCAGTATTTT.

The chain recombines TRBV20-1 with TRBJ2-5; D may be TRBD2 (5 bases). The J call may be wrong; the DNA end is better matched by TRBJ2-7. CDR1 is DFQATT, CDR2 SNEGSKA, per germline (reference sequence). The CDR3 totals 13 residues. CDR3 protein: CSASSAANSEQYF. DNA of the CDR3: TGCAGTGCTAGTAGCGCGGCAAATTCCGAGCAGTACTTC.

This clonotype was found a few times. The gene calls are TRBV4-1 and TRBJ2-3; D is possibly TRBD2 (5 bases). The V and J ends lost 4 bases and 5 bases respectively, with 19 bases between them. Germline assignment: CDR1 MGHRA and CDR2 YSYEKL. The CDR3 runs to 16 residues. CDR3 sequence: CASSLITGLQGDTQYF. CDR3 sequence (DNA): TGCGCCAGCAGCCTCATCACCGGACTCCAAGGAGATACGCAGTATTTT.

The table lists this clonotype with a few counts. This chain connects TRBV7-2 to TRBJ2-5, with 13 bases aligning to TRBD2. The germline V gene encodes CDR1 SGHTA and CDR2 FQGNSA. Trimming at V came to 6 bases and at J to 5 bases, leaving 6 bases not matched to a gene. The CDR3 extends over 15 amino acids. The CDR3 DNA reads as TGTGCCAGCAGTTGGCGGACTAGCGGGAGTGAGACCCAGTACTTC. It translates to CASSWRTSGSETQYF.

The J gene is TRBJ2-2, the V gene TRBV3-1; 10 bases map to TRBD2. Germline V gene lookup returns CDR1 LGHDT and CDR2 YNNKEL (reference sequence). V was clipped by 0 bases and J by 4 bases; unmatched bases: 8. The CDR3 covers 18 residues. The CDR3 DNA reads TGTGCCAGCAGCCAAGACCAGCTAGCGGGGGTAAGCACCGGGGAGCTGTTTTTT. The encoded protein is CASSQDQLAGVSTGELFF.

The gene calls are TRBV6-6 and TRBJ2-5; 7 bases line up with TRBD1. The CDR3 loop spans 15 amino acids. Germline V gene data show CDR1 as MNHNY and CDR2 as SVGAGI (reference sequence). V was clipped by 8 bases and J by 5 bases; unmatched bases: 14. DNA for the CDR3: TGTGCCAGCCGTACCACCGAGGGGGCCGAGGAGACCCAGTACTTC. Translated, it gives CASRTTEGAEETQYF.

The chain employs TRBV20-1 and TRBJ2-3; 8 bases are shared with TRBD2. This CDR3 is 15 amino acids long. V dropped 3 bases and J dropped 2; count of bases not matched to a gene: 7. From germline, CDR1 is DFQATT and CDR2 SNEGSKA (reference sequence). The CDR3 DNA is TGCAGTGCTAGTCAAAGCGGGAGCCACACAGATACGCAGTATTTT. It is translated as CSASQSGSHTDTQYF.

The chain links TRBV7-2 to TRBJ2-7; 12 bases match TRBD2. The germline gives CDR1 SGHTA, CDR2 FQGNSA. With V trimmed by 5 bases and J by 6 bases, 8 bases remained unmatched. This CDR3 has 15 residues. DNA for the CDR3: TGTGCCAGCAGCCTACGGACTAGCGGGACCCTCGAGCAGTACTTC. It yields the protein CASSLRTSGTLEQYF.

This chain connects TRBV7-6 to TRBJ2-3; D remains unclear. V lost 3 bases to trimming and J lost 4 bases, with 11 bases between them. CDR3 length: 14 amino acids. The germline V gene has CDR1 SGHVS and CDR2 FNYEAQ. This CDR3 is CASSFQVGSDTQYF. CDR3 nucleotide sequence: TGTGCCAGCAGCTTCCAAGTCGGCTCAGATACGCAGTATTTT. The entire variable domain, with the rest obtained from reference TRBV7-6 and TRBJ2-3, is as follows: GAGVSQSPRYKVTKRGQDVALRCDPISGHVSLYWYRQALGQGPEFLTYFNYEAQQDKSGLPNDRFSAERPEGSISTLTIQRTEQRDSAMYRCASSFQVGSDTQYFGPGTRLTVL.

CDR3 loop: CASSLNARGTTDTQYF. The CDR3 DNA reads as TGTGCCAGCAGCTTAAATGCGCGCGGGACCACAGATACGCAGTATTTT. This chain joins TRBV7-2 and TRBJ2-3; tentative D call: TRBD2 (6 bases). CDR1 SGHTA and CDR2 FQGNSA come from the germline V gene. The CDR3 runs 16 residues. V lost 2 bases, J lost 2 bases, and 14 bases lay in between.

This chain joins TRBV7-2 and TRBJ2-7; 15 nucleotides agree with TRBD2. The V gene's germline CDR1 is SGHTA and CDR2 FQGNSA. CDR3 length equals 18 residues. V shed 3 bases and J 0 bases; nucleotides not matched to a gene: 6. The CDR3 bases are TGTGCCAGCAGCTTTGGCGGACTAGCGGGAGGGCTCTCCTACGAGCAGTACTTC. Translating gives CASSFGGLAGGLSYEQYF.

The chain links TRBV20-1 to TRBJ1-5; D uncertain. Germline values: CDR1 DFQATT, CDR2 SNEGSKA (reference sequence). V dropped 4 bases and J dropped 0 bases, with 7 bases sitting between them. The CDR3 sequence is 13 residues long. The CDR3 here is CSAITSSNQPQHF. As DNA, the CDR3 is TGCAGTGCTATCACCAGTAGCAATCAGCCCCAGCATTTT.

The CDR3 DNA follows: TGCGCCAGCAGCTTTATAGCGGGAGGGGGTAATGAGCAGTTCTTC. This sequence encodes CASSFIAGGGNEQFF. V is TRBV5-1 and J is TRBJ2-1; the match to TRBD2 covers 11 bases. Per germline, CDR1 SGHRS and CDR2 YFSETQ. V lost 2 bases to trimming and J lost 7 bases; unmatched junction nucleotides: 5. This CDR3 comprises 15 residues.

The sample holds a few counts of this clonotype. The J gene is TRBJ2-5, the V gene TRBV25-1; 10 nucleotides agree with TRBD2. With V trimmed by 1 base and J by 5 bases, 7 bases remained unmatched. This CDR3 has 16 amino acids. Germline V CDR1 and CDR2: MGHDK, SYGVNS. This CDR3 is CASSESAGGPDETQYF. CDR3 coding DNA: TGTGCCAGCAGTGAATCAGCGGGAGGGCCAGACGAGACCCAGTACTTC.

This chain uses TRBV20-1 with TRBJ1-5; the match to TRBD1 covers 9 bases. Trimming cost V 4 bases and J 4 bases; bases outside gene matches: 5. Germline CDR1 reads DFQATT; CDR2 reads SNEGSKA (reference sequence). The CDR3 totals 14 residues. CDR3 loop: CSAKQGALNQPQHF. CDR3 bases: TGCAGTGCTAAACAGGGGGCCCTGAATCAGCCCCAGCATTTT.

The chain is built from TRBV27 and TRBJ2-5; 10 bases fit TRBD2. V shed 6 bases, J shed 0 bases, and the junction held 7 bases outside the gene matches. The CDR3 length is 16 residues. From germline, CDR1 is MNHEY and CDR2 SMNVEV (reference sequence). The CDR3 sequence: CASRPDSGRYQETQYF. CDR3 nucleotide sequence: TGTGCCAGCAGACCCGATAGCGGGAGGTACCAAGAGACCCAGTACTTC.

This sequence joins TRBV6-6 and TRBJ1-4; 10 bases line up with TRBD1. CDR3 length: 15 amino acids. Germline V lookup: CDR1 MNHNY, CDR2 SVGAGI (reference sequence). The junction had 5 bases not matched to a gene; V was cut back by 5 bases and J by 5 bases. CDR3 amino acids: CASSGTGVANEKLFF. The CDR3 coding sequence is TGTGCCAGCAGTGGGACAGGGGTGGCAAATGAAAAACTGTTTTTT.

This clonotype was seen only a few times. The gene calls are TRBV20-1 and TRBJ2-1; 8 bases are a match to TRBD2. V lost 3 bases, J lost 9 bases, and 13 bases stayed unmatched. This CDR3 contains 15 residues. CDR1 is DFQATT, CDR2 SNEGSKA, per germline (reference sequence). CDR3 coding DNA: TGCAGTGCTAGTGGCCTAGCGGGTACCAGCGGTGAGCAGTTCTTC. This codes for CSASGLAGTSGEQFF.